These 30 T cell receptor beta chains share one sample of origin, sequenced in a study of T-cell memory formation after mild COVID-19. Each CDR3 protein gets one entry after TCRdb re-called the 5' RACE reads with MiXCR. The data show a few hundred thousand distinct CDR3 sequences, approximately 23% seen once. Sequencing was performed on PBMCs or a T cell subset sorted from them (not recorded which). The receptor set was obtained from an adult woman who had mild COVID-19 (a few samples of this study predate the infection). Cell type and time point are not known.

The rearrangement joins TRBV3-1 to TRBJ1-4; D uncertain. V lost 0 bases and J 4 bases, leaving 12 bases between the germline ends. CDR1 and CDR2 from the germline V gene are LGHDT and YNNKEL (reference sequence). The CDR3 loop spans 16 amino acids. The CDR3 DNA follows: TGTGCCAGCAGCCAAGATCACGGCCGGGTTAATGAAAAACTGTTTTTT. As protein: CASSQDHGRVNEKLFF.

This clonotype was counted a few times. Written as DNA, the CDR3 is TGCGCCAGCAGCGCGAAGAGGACAGGGTCGGACACTGAAGCTTTCTTT. Its protein is CASSAKRTGSDTEAFF. The rearrangement joins TRBV5-1 to TRBJ1-1; TRBD1 matches 8 bases. V dropped 4 bases and J dropped 3; count of bases not matched to a gene: 11. CDR3 size: 16 residues. The germline CDR1 and CDR2 sequences are SGHRS and YFSETQ.

V gene TRBV5-5 combines with J gene TRBJ1-5; no definite D call. The germline CDR1 and CDR2 sequences are SGHKS and YYEKEE (reference sequence). The CDR3 is made up of 16 amino acids. The V gene lost 0 bases and the J gene lost 5 bases, with 15 bases spanning the gap. The CDR3 spells CASSLGPSGYYQPQHF. In nucleotides, the CDR3 is TGTGCCAGCAGCTTGGGACCTTCGGGTTATTATCAGCCCCAGCATTTT.

This chain connects TRBV11-3 to TRBJ2-3, with 7 positions matching TRBD1. This CDR3 contains 17 residues. The junction had 13 bases not matched to a gene; V was cut back by 1 base and J by 6 bases. The germline gives CDR1 SGHNT, CDR2 YENEEA. The CDR3 sequence is CASSLGSRGGASDTQYF. Written as DNA, the CDR3 is TGTGCCAGCAGCTTAGGATCCAGAGGGGGCGCATCCGATACGCAGTATTTT.

This clonotype was counted a few times. This chain uses TRBV5-1 with TRBJ1-1, with 9 positions matching TRBD1. The J segment lost 11 bases and the V segment lost 4 bases, leaving 12 bases of the junction unmatched. The CDR3 spans 14 residues. CDR1 and CDR2 (germline): SGHRS, YFSETQ. The CDR3: CASSLGRDRVGAFF. In nucleotides, the CDR3 is TGCGCCAGCAGCCTCGGGCGGGACAGGGTTGGGGCTTTCTTT.

A few counts support this clonotype. The chain uses TRBV20-1 and TRBJ1-1, with D possibly being TRBD1 (6 bases). The CDR3 runs 18 residues. The V end was cut by 0 bases, the J end by 3 bases, with 23 bases between. The germline CDR1 and CDR2 sequences are DFQATT and SNEGSKA (reference sequence). The CDR3, as DNA: TGCAGTGCTAGAGATCTCATCCGGTCTGAGGGGGGGTACACTGAAGCTTTCTTT. Protein: CSARDLIRSEGGYTEAFF.

This clonotype was counted a few times. The gene calls are TRBV7-6 and TRBJ2-1; 7 bases agree with TRBD1. Trimming took 6 bases from V and 9 from J; bases not matched to a gene: 5. The CDR3 contains 12 residues. From germline, CDR1 is SGHVS and CDR2 FNYEAQ. CDR3 nucleotide sequence: TGTGCCAGCAGTCTTACAGGGGTTGAGCAGTTCTTC. Translated: CASSLTGVEQFF.

The chain carries TRBV2 and TRBJ2-3; 10 bases agree with TRBD2. This CDR3 has 14 amino acids. V was clipped by 5 bases and J by 2 bases; unmatched bases: 1. Per the germline V gene, CDR1 is SNHLY and CDR2 is FYNNEI. CDR3: CASSTSGVTDTQYF. The DNA of the CDR3 is TGTGCCAGCAGTACTAGCGGGGTCACAGATACGCAGTATTTT. Full variable domain (missing parts from reference TRBV2 and TRBJ2-3): EPEVTQTPSHQVTQMGQEVILRCVPISNHLYFYWYRQILGQKVEFLVSFYNNEISEKSEIFDDQFSVERPDGSNFTLKIRSTKLEDSAMYFCASSTSGVTDTQYFGPGTRLTVL.

This clonotype was observed a single time. V usage is TRBV25-1 and J usage is TRBJ1-3; D call uncertain. This CDR3 spans 16 amino acids. V was shortened by 4 bases and J by 3 bases, with 16 bases between the two germline ends. Per germline, CDR1 MGHDK and CDR2 SYGVNS. The CDR3 region is CASSASRGLSGNTIYF. CDR3 sequence (DNA): TGTGCCAGCAGTGCCTCCCGAGGGCTAAGTGGAAACACCATATATTTT.

This clonotype was seen a handful of times. V gene TRBV29-1 combines with J gene TRBJ2-3, with 11 bases that match TRBD1. This CDR3 is built from 13 residues. Unmatched junction bases numbered 4, after V lost 4 bases and J lost 7 bases. Germline loops: CDR1 SQVTM, CDR2 ANQGSEA. The chain's CDR3 is CSVGTGGWNTQYF. The CDR3 coding sequence is TGCAGCGTTGGGACAGGGGGCTGGAATACGCAGTATTTT.

The V call is TRBV25-1, the J call TRBJ2-7; D gene ambiguous. V lost 6 bases, J lost 2 bases, and 11 bases lay in between. CDR1 and CDR2 from the germline V gene are MGHDK and SYGVNS. The CDR3 length is 13 residues. CDR3 sequence reads: CASRGLTPYEQYF. The CDR3 region has the DNA TGTGCCAGCAGAGGGCTAACCCCCTACGAGCAGTACTTC.

This clonotype came up a few times. The chain employs TRBV7-8 and TRBJ2-7, with 8 bases matching TRBD2. Germline-derived CDR1 and CDR2 are SGHVS and FQNEAQ. The V and J ends lost 8 bases and 2 bases, in that order; junction bases with no gene match: 2. The CDR3 covers 12 residues. This CDR3 reads CASGLAAYEQYF. The DNA of the CDR3 is TGTGCCAGCGGACTAGCCGCCTACGAGCAGTACTTC. The full variable domain, in which reference TRBV7-8 and TRBJ2-7 provide the parts outside the CDR3, is GAGVSQSPRYKVAKRGQDVALRCDPISGHVSLFWYQQALGQGPEFLTYFQNEAQLDKSGLPSDRFFAERPEGSVSTLKIQRTQQEDSAVYLCASGLAAYEQYFGPGTRLTVT.

The table lists this clonotype with a few counts. The chain carries TRBV27 and TRBJ2-7; tentatively, D is TRBD2 (6 bases). Deletions cut 2 bases from V and 5 bases from J, with 16 bases between. The CDR3 sequence is 15 residues long. The germline CDR1 and CDR2 sequences are MNHEY and SMNVEV (reference sequence). CDR3 protein: CASSLTRLDSNEQYF. The CDR3 DNA is TGTGCCAGCAGTTTAACTCGACTAGATTCGAACGAGCAGTACTTC.

This clonotype was counted a few times. The chain has TRBV3-1 and TRBJ1-1, with D hard to call. The CDR3 is 15 residues long. Looked up from germline, CDR1 is LGHDT and CDR2 is YNNKEL (reference sequence). V lost 3 bases and J 4 bases, leaving 15 bases between the germline ends. In nucleotides, the CDR3 is TGTGCCAGCAGCCAGCCGGCCCCAGGCGGCACTGAAGCTTTCTTT. Residues: CASSQPAPGGTEAFF.

The V call is TRBV7-8, the J call TRBJ2-7; D not resolved. V was shortened by 4 bases and J by 5 bases, with 12 bases between the two germline ends. CDR3 length: 13 residues. CDR1 is SGHVS, CDR2 FQNEAQ, per germline. CDR3 nucleotides: TGTGCCAGCAGCTACCGACCGTCGGACGAGCAGTACTTC. As protein: CASSYRPSDEQYF.

The DNA for the CDR3 is TGTGCCAGTACGGCCCTGAACACTGAAGCTTTCTTT. This codes for CASTALNTEAFF. This chain links TRBV2 with TRBJ1-1, with D unclear. V was pared by 9 bases and J by 0 bases, with 8 bases between. Germline CDR1 is SNHLY and CDR2 is FYNNEI. CDR3 length: 12 residues.

The chain uses TRBV18 and TRBJ2-3; 8 positions agree with TRBD1. J gave up 6 bases and V 2 bases, and 7 bases lay outside the gene matches. This CDR3 comprises 15 residues. Germline assignment: CDR1 KGHSH and CDR2 LQKENI. CDR3 DNA: TGTGCCAGCTCACCATCCGGGACAGGCAGCGATACGCAGTATTTT. It codes for CASSPSGTGSDTQYF. The entire variable domain, with the rest obtained from reference TRBV18 and TRBJ2-3, is as follows: NAGVMQNPRHLVRRRGQEARLRCSPMKGHSHVYWYRQLPEEGLKFMVYLQKENIIDESGMPKERFSAEFPKEGPSILRIQQVVRGDSAAYFCASSPSGTGSDTQYFGPGTRLTVL.

This clonotype was detected many times. The rearrangement joins TRBV11-2 to TRBJ2-3; TRBD2 might be the D (6 bases). This CDR3 is 16 amino acids long. Germline assignment: CDR1 SGHAT and CDR2 FQNNGV. V was trimmed by 4 bases and J by 7 bases, leaving 21 bases between them. CDR3 residues: CASSSLPGLRRNTQYF. In DNA, the CDR3 is TGTGCCAGCAGCTCCCTCCCGGGACTGAGGCGGAATACGCAGTATTTT.

This clonotype was seen once. V is TRBV20-1 and J is TRBJ1-1; D not resolved. The V and J ends lost 5 bases and 1 base respectively, with 8 bases between them. CDR1 is DFQATT and CDR2 is SNEGSKA in the germline V gene (reference sequence). The CDR3 is made up of 12 amino acids. This chain's CDR3 is CSAALSNTEAFF. In nucleotides, the CDR3 is TGCAGTGCTGCCCTCTCGAACACTGAAGCTTTCTTT.

The rearrangement joins TRBV20-1 to TRBJ2-1; the match to TRBD1 covers 8 bases. Looked up from germline, CDR1 is DFQATT and CDR2 is SNEGSKA (reference sequence). The CDR3 has 14 amino acids. V lost 5 bases to trimming and J lost 0 bases; unmatched junction nucleotides: 3. CDR3 in DNA: TGCAGTGCTCAGGACAGGGTCTCCTACAATGAGCAGTTCTTC. As protein: CSAQDRVSYNEQFF.

The chain employs TRBV5-1 and TRBJ2-3; 8 bases line up with TRBD1. Germline CDR1 is SGHRS and CDR2 is YFSETQ. The trim removed 4 bases at V and 2 bases at J, leaving 6 bases unmatched. There are 15 residues in the CDR3. The CDR3, as DNA: TGCGCCAGCAGCGCCGGGACAGGCTTCACAGATACGCAGTATTTT. Translating gives CASSAGTGFTDTQYF.

This clonotype was counted between two and nine times. The chain employs TRBV30 and TRBJ2-1; the D gene is possibly TRBD2 (7 bases). Germline CDR1 is GTSNPN and CDR2 is SVGIG (reference sequence). Trimming took 1 base from V and 4 from J, leaving 17 bases between them. CDR3 length: 16 amino acids. CDR3 amino acids: CAWSDLGGPRYNEQFF. CDR3 DNA sequence: TGTGCCTGGAGTGACCTGGGGGGGCCACGTTACAATGAGCAGTTCTTC.

The chain joins TRBV19 to TRBJ2-5; TRBD2 might be the D (5 bases). V gave up 3 bases and J gave up 2 bases, with 13 bases separating them. This CDR3 has 15 amino acids. CDR1 is LNHDA and CDR2 is SQIVND in the germline V gene (reference sequence). CDR3 coding DNA: TGTGCCAGTAGTATGAGGGCAGAGAAGCAAGAGACCCAGTACTTC. Its translation: CASSMRAEKQETQYF.

This clonotype was counted between two and nine times. The V call is TRBV20-1, the J call TRBJ2-7; 9 bases are shared with TRBD1. The CDR3 extends over 14 amino acids. V lost 4 bases, J lost 0 bases, and 4 bases stayed unmatched. Germline lookup yields CDR1 DFQATT and CDR2 SNEGSKA (reference sequence). CDR3 DNA: TGCAGTGCTACCAGGACAGGGGTCTCCTACGAGCAGTACTTC. It translates to CSATRTGVSYEQYF.

This clonotype came up a few times. In nucleotides, the CDR3 is TGTGCCAGCAGCTTCCTAGGACCCAATGAGCAGTTCTTC. Translating it yields CASSFLGPNEQFF. The V and J genes are TRBV5-6 and TRBJ2-1; no reliable D call. The CDR3 loop spans 13 amino acids. CDR1 is SGHDT, CDR2 YYEEEE, per germline. V was cut by 2 bases and J by 6 bases, with 9 bases left in between.

This rearrangement joins TRBV19 to TRBJ2-3, with D perhaps matching TRBD2 (6 bases). CDR1 and CDR2 (germline): LNHDA, SQIVND (reference sequence). CDR3 length: 12 residues. V was cut by 8 bases and J by 4 bases, with 10 bases left in between. The chain's CDR3 is CASLGSADTQYF. The CDR3 DNA reads as TGTGCCAGTCTCGGGAGCGCAGATACGCAGTATTTT. Combining the CDR3 with reference TRBV19 and TRBJ2-3 gives the whole variable domain DGGITQSPKYLFRKEGQNVTLSCEQNLNHDAMYWYRQDPGQGLRLIYYSQIVNDFQKGDIAEGYSVSREKKESFPLTVTSAQKNPTAFYLCASLGSADTQYFGPGTRLTVL.

The chain has TRBV11-3 and TRBJ2-1; 10 nucleotides align to TRBD2. Germline values: CDR1 SGHNT, CDR2 YENEEA. With 0 bases clipped from V and 4 bases from J, the junction kept 9 bases outside the gene matches. The CDR3 sequence is 18 residues long. The CDR3 DNA reads TGTGCCAGCAGCTTAGATAGGGTCGGGACTAGCGCTTACAATGAGCAGTTCTTC. Translating gives CASSLDRVGTSAYNEQFF.

This clonotype occurred a few times. This chain uses TRBV5-6 with TRBJ2-5, with 8 bases identical to TRBD2. Trimming at V came to 0 bases and at J to 1 base, leaving 5 bases not matched to a gene. Germline V CDR1 and CDR2: SGHDT, YYEEEE. The CDR3 is 16 residues long. CDR3 residues: CASSLVLAGIQETQYF. Written as DNA, the CDR3 is TGTGCCAGCAGCTTGGTATTAGCGGGAATCCAAGAGACCCAGTACTTC.

This clonotype was observed a handful of times. The chain employs TRBV6-6 and TRBJ2-3; D not certain. Germline V gene data show CDR1 as MNHNY and CDR2 as SVGAGI (reference sequence). The CDR3 is 16 amino acids. Deletions cut 2 bases from V and 0 bases from J, with 12 bases between. This CDR3 is CASSYGVATSTDTQYF. DNA for the CDR3: TGTGCCAGCAGTTACGGGGTAGCTACTAGCACAGATACGCAGTATTTT.

This clonotype was detected a few times. V is TRBV12-3 or TRBV12-4 and J is TRBJ1-2; 7 nucleotides agree with TRBD1. This CDR3 comprises 12 residues. Losses at the gene ends were 5 bases for V and 7 bases for J; bases not matched to a gene: 4. CDR3 DNA sequence: TGTGCCAGCAGTGCTCAGGGGGGTGGCTACACCTTC. Amino acids: CASSAQGGGYTF.